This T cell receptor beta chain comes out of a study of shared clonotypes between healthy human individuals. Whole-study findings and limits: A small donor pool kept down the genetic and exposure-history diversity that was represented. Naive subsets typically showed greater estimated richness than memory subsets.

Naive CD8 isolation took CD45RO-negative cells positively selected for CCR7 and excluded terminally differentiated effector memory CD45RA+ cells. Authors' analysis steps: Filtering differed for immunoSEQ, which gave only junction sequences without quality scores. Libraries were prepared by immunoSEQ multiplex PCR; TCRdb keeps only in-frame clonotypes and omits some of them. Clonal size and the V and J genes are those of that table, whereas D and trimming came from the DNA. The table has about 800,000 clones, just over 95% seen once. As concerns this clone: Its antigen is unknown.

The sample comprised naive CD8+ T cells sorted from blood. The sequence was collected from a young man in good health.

CDR3 sequence reads: CASSLVERAFSYNEQFF. The CDR3 region has the DNA TGTGCCAGCAGCTTAGTGGAGCGGGCCTTCTCCTACAATGAGCAGTTCTTC. The rearrangement joins TRBV11-2 to TRBJ2-1; D is possibly TRBD2 (6 bases). CDR3 size: 17 residues. CDR1 is SGHAT, CDR2 FQNNGV, per germline. V lost 1 base and J 0 bases, leaving 13 bases between the germline ends. The variable domain in full, with the rest retrieved from reference TRBV11-2 and TRBJ2-1, is EAGVAQSPRYKIIEKRQSVAFWCNPISGHATLYWYQQILGQGPKLLIQFQNNGVVDDSQLPKDRFSAERLKGVDSTLKIQPAKLEDSAVYLCASSLVERAFSYNEQFFGPGTRLTVL.